The 10 T cell receptor beta chains reported below all come from one sample, sequenced in a study of T cell responses to AZD1222 COVID-19 vaccine. Data came from immunoSEQ multiplex PCR; TCRdb stores just in-frame clones and leaves some out. The sample records 150,000 or so clones, 75% to 95% being singletons. This specimen consisted of peripheral blood, obtained on day 0 of MenACWY control vaccination. The receptors stem from an adult in good health.

The genes are TRBV11-2 and TRBJ1-4; 12 nucleotides line up with TRBD1. Germline-derived CDR1 and CDR2 are SGHAT and FQNNGV. V lost 4 bases and J lost 13; bases outside the gene matches: 10. This CDR3 comprises 15 residues. The CDR3 here is CASSSNPGQGAGLFF. The CDR3 DNA reads as TGTGCCAGCAGCTCAAACCCGGGACAGGGGGCTGGACTGTTTTTT.

V usage is TRBV5-6 and J usage is TRBJ1-1; D is ambiguous. The ends were cut back, 1 base at V and 5 bases at J, with 6 bases in the middle. The germline gives CDR1 SGHDT, CDR2 YYEEEE. CDR3 size: 12 residues. CDR3: CASSLRWTEAFF. The CDR3 DNA sequence: TGTGCCAGCAGCTTGAGGTGGACTGAAGCTTTCTTT.

The gene calls are TRBV6-5 and TRBJ2-1, with D perhaps matching TRBD2 (5 bases). Germline assignment: CDR1 MNHEY and CDR2 SVGAGI. There are 15 residues in the CDR3. V was pared by 0 bases and J by 0 bases, with 6 bases between. The CDR3 nucleotides read TGTGCCAGCAGTTACTCTGGGAGCTCCTACAATGAGCAGTTCTTC. This sequence encodes CASSYSGSSYNEQFF.

V and J are TRBV6-2 or TRBV6-3 and TRBJ1-2; D is perhaps TRBD1 (5 bases). The V gene lost 0 bases and the J gene lost 3 bases, with 26 bases spanning the gap. Germline V gene sequence: CDR1 MNHEY, CDR2 SVGEGT. The CDR3 spans 20 residues. CDR3 bases: TGTGCCAGCAGTTACTCGACCCCACTCAGAAGAAAAGACAGCGACTATGGCTACACCTTC. It codes for CASSYSTPLRRKDSDYGYTF.

This clone came up a few times. V and J are TRBV7-2 and TRBJ1-1; D not resolved. Germline V lookup: CDR1 SGHTA, CDR2 FQGNSA. The CDR3 is made up of 13 amino acids. V was clipped by 6 bases and J by 3 bases, with 11 bases between them. CDR3 DNA sequence: TGTGCCAGCAGATCCCGGGAGTACACTGAAGCTTTCTTT. Amino acids: CASRSREYTEAFF.

The chain links TRBV9 to TRBJ2-1; TRBD2 aligns across 8 bases. The ends lost 0 bases at V and 8 bases at J; junction bases unmatched: 7. The CDR3 covers 15 residues. Germline lookup yields CDR1 SGDLS and CDR2 YYNGEE. CDR3 DNA sequence: TGTGCCAGCAGCGTAGATGGGACTAGTTTCGATGAGCAGTTCTTC. This gives the protein CASSVDGTSFDEQFF.

The CDR3, as DNA: TGTGCCAGCAGTCTTTCAGTCCGGGGTGAAGCTTTCTTT. Translated, it gives CASSLSVRGEAFF. This chain joins TRBV27 and TRBJ1-1; D is ambiguous. Germline V gives CDR1 MNHEY, CDR2 SMNVEV (reference sequence). The CDR3 covers 13 residues. V was shortened by 5 bases and J by 7 bases, with 14 bases between the two germline ends.

This rearrangement joins TRBV6-5 to TRBJ1-1; D call uncertain. CDR1 is MNHEY, CDR2 SVGAGI, per germline. Trimming removed 2 bases from V and 1 base from J, with 5 bases in between. CDR3 size: 13 residues. The CDR3 region is CASSYRGNTEAFF. CDR3 DNA sequence: TGTGCCAGCAGTTACCGCGGGAACACTGAAGCTTTCTTT.

The genes are TRBV19 and TRBJ1-5; D uncertain. The CDR3 contains 14 residues. CDR1 is LNHDA and CDR2 is SQIVND in the germline V gene (reference sequence). Between the trimmed V and J ends, which lost 1 base and 9 bases, there was a span of 13 bases. The DNA of the CDR3 is TGTGCCAGTAGTATAGTCCAGGCCGGGAGGCCCCAGCATTTT. It translates to CASSIVQAGRPQHF.

This clone was seen a single time. The chain has TRBV7-9 and TRBJ2-7; D is perhaps TRBD1 or TRBD2 (5 bases each). Germline CDR1 SEHNR, CDR2 FQNEAQ (reference sequence). The CDR3 consists of 12 residues. V was clipped by 10 bases and J by 5 bases, with 15 bases between them. CDR3: CATTWGNHEQYF. CDR3 DNA sequence: TGTGCCACCACTTGGGGGAACCACGAGCAGTACTTC.